Each of the 8 T cell receptor beta chains below was sequenced from the same sample in a study of T-cell memory formation after mild COVID-19. TCRdb reprocessed the 5' RACE reads with MiXCR, giving one entry per CDR3 protein. Counted here are around 250,000 distinct CDR3 sequences, roughly a sixth occurring once; the ten biggest clones make up 22%. Sequencing input: PBMCs or a T cell subset sorted from them (not recorded which). The receptor set was obtained from a man younger than 35 who had mild COVID-19 (a few samples of this study predate the infection). Cell type and time point are not known.

This clonotype was picked up a small number of times. The V and J genes are TRBV6-6 and TRBJ2-7, with a weak D call TRBD2 (7 bases). The CDR3 runs to 15 residues. Looked up from germline, CDR1 is MNHNY and CDR2 is SVGAGI (reference sequence). The ends were cut back, 5 bases at V and 3 bases at J, with 17 bases in the middle. The CDR3 here is CASSADRTRLYEQYV. Written as DNA, the CDR3 is TGTGCCAGCAGTGCCGACAGGACTAGGCTCTACGAGCAGTACGTC.

This clonotype was found a few times. CDR3 protein: CASSRNAGNTGELFF. CDR3 nucleotides: TGTGCCAGCAGCCGAAACGCAGGGAACACCGGGGAGCTGTTTTTT. The chain has TRBV11-2 and TRBJ2-2; D is uncertain. The germline gives CDR1 SGHAT, CDR2 FQNNGV. The CDR3 length is 15 residues. V shed 5 bases and J shed 1 base, with 11 bases lying between them.

This clonotype was picked up a small number of times. The V call is TRBV4-1, the J call TRBJ1-5; D is uncertain. The V gene lost 0 bases and the J gene lost 2 bases, with 20 bases spanning the gap. There are 19 residues in the CDR3. CDR1 MGHRA and CDR2 YSYEKL come from the germline V gene. The CDR3 loop reads CASSQDVGPTGTGNQPQHF. CDR3 nucleotides: TGCGCCAGCAGCCAAGACGTCGGCCCGACGGGCACTGGCAATCAGCCCCAGCATTTT.

The chain links TRBV12-3 or TRBV12-4 to TRBJ1-2, with D possibly matching TRBD1 (5 bases). V was pared by 6 bases and J by 4 bases, with 12 bases between. This CDR3 has 13 amino acids. The CDR3 reads CASSRDSPYGYTF. DNA for the CDR3: TGTGCCAGCAGCCGAGACAGCCCCTATGGCTACACCTTC.

The chain couples TRBV9 to TRBJ2-3; D is perhaps TRBD1 (6 bases). Trimming cost V 1 base and J 4 bases, with 16 bases left between them. From germline, CDR1 is SGDLS and CDR2 YYNGEE. The CDR3 has 16 amino acids. The CDR3 is CASSVSRTVGSDTQYF. DNA for the CDR3: TGTGCCAGCAGCGTAAGTCGGACAGTTGGGTCAGATACGCAGTATTTT.

This clonotype was detected only a few times. The chain carries TRBV7-9 and TRBJ1-1, with 8 bases that match TRBD1. Germline V lookup: CDR1 SEHNR, CDR2 FQNEAQ (reference sequence). The CDR3 is 15 residues long. After removal of 5 bases from V and 4 bases from J, the junction contained 9 bases not matched to a gene. CDR3 coding DNA: TGTGCCAGCAGCGCGGCGACAGGGGCACTCACTGAAGCTTTCTTT. Its translation: CASSAATGALTEAFF.

This clonotype has more than one count but fewer than ten. The rearrangement links TRBV27 to TRBJ1-5; D ambiguous. Deletions cut 6 bases from V and 5 bases from J, with 11 bases between. The CDR3 covers 13 residues. Looked up from germline, CDR1 is MNHEY and CDR2 is SMNVEV (reference sequence). CDR3 region: CASRLEAHQPQHF. DNA of the CDR3: TGTGCCAGCAGGCTTGAAGCTCATCAGCCCCAGCATTTT.

The chain employs TRBV2 and TRBJ2-5; D may be TRBD1 (6 bases). CDR3 length equals 12 residues. The ends were cut back, 7 bases at V and 5 bases at J, with 11 bases in the middle. Germline CDR1 reads SNHLY; CDR2 reads FYNNEI. The CDR3 is CASNRDFETQYF. The CDR3 region has the DNA TGTGCCAGCAACAGGGATTTCGAGACCCAGTACTTC.